A selection of T cell receptor beta chains follows, all from one sample in a study of technical replicates of blood from several donors. The assay was immunoSEQ multiplex PCR, and TCRdb's table has in-frame clones only and misses some. The sample has tens of thousands of clones, around 95% seen once. Sequencing was performed on T cells isolated from PBMCs. The receptors were gathered from a human donor in good health. CDR3s include the opening cysteine and the closing phenylalanine or tryptophan. The order of the fields is D gene, J gene, clone size, V gene, CDR3 DNA, CDR3 protein. The D gene is left open where the match is weak. Rows may omit the clone size; those that give it use once, few, many or a size class.

-,TRBJ2-3,-,TRBV13,TGTGCCAGCAGCCCCGCCCCAGGGTCAGATTTTTCTAGCACAGATACGCAGTATTTT,CASSPAPGSDFSSTDTQYF
-,TRBJ2-1,-,TRBV20-1,TGCAGTGCTAGAGAGGGGCAGGGTGGGTTCTTC,CSAREGQGGFF
-,TRBJ2-1,-,TRBV4-1,TGCGCCAGCAGCTACAGGCCTAGTGAGCAGTTCTTC,CASSYRPSEQFF
-,TRBJ1-2,-,TRBV21-1,TGTGCCAGCAGCAAAGCGCTGAGGGTCTTGAGCTATGGCTACACCTTC,CASSKALRVLSYGYTF
-,TRBJ2-4,once,TRBV28,TGTGCCAGCAGTTTAGAGATAAACATTCAGTACTTC,CASSLEINIQYF
-,TRBJ2-7,-,TRBV7-6,TGTGCCAGCAGCTTAGCAGGGGGTTTCGGCGAGCAGTACTTC,CASSLAGGFGEQYF
TRBD2,TRBJ2-3,-,TRBV9,TGTGCCAGCAGCATAGGACTAGCGGGAAGCACAGATACGCAGTATTTT,CASSIGLAGSTDTQYF
TRBD1,TRBJ1-1,-,TRBV19,TGTGCCAGTAGTATCCCCTGGGACAGGGGTCAGTTACGTCTGAACACTGAAGCTTTCTTT,CASSIPWDRGQLRLNTEAFF
TRBD1,TRBJ1-3,-,TRBV18,TGTGCCAGCTCACCGGGGACAGCAGTCGGCTCTGGAAACACCATATATTTT,CASSPGTAVGSGNTIYF
-,TRBJ2-3,-,TRBV28,TGTGCCAGCAGTTCCGGGTCCACAGATACGCAGTATTTT,CASSSGSTDTQYF
TRBD1,TRBJ2-3,-,TRBV30,TGTGCCTGGAGACAGGGGGCAGGAGATACGCAGTATTTT,CAWRQGAGDTQYF
-,TRBJ2-7,-,TRBV7-3,TGTGCCAGCAGCCTCGGGGTCTCCTACGAGCAGTACTTC,CASSLGVSYEQYF
-,TRBJ1-5,-,TRBV5-1,TGCGCCAGCAGTCACGAACGGGGTCAGCCCCAGCATTTT,CASSHERGQPQHF
TRBD1,TRBJ2-1,few,TRBV11-1,TGTGCCAGCAGTCGACCTGGGACAGGGGGCCATGAGCAGTTCTTC,CASSRPGTGGHEQFF
TRBD2,TRBJ2-1,-,TRBV6-6,TGTGCCAGCAGTTACTCCACTAGCGGGAGGAGGGAGCAGTTCTTC,CASSYSTSGRREQFF
TRBD2,TRBJ2-1,-,TRBV5-4,TGTGCCAGCAGCCGACCGGCTAGCGGAGACAATGAGCAGTTCTTC,CASSRPASGDNEQFF
-,TRBJ1-1,-,TRBV6-1,TGTGCCAGCAGTACTAAGGGGCAGATGAACACTGAAGCTTTCTTT,CASSTKGQMNTEAFF
-,TRBJ1-2,-,TRBV4-1,TGCGCCAGCAGCCAAGTAGGAGGGAACTATGGCTACACCTTC,CASSQVGGNYGYTF
TRBD2,TRBJ2-1,-,TRBV7-3,TGTGCCAGCAGCTTAAAGGGGACTAGCGGATACAATGAGCAGTTCTTC,CASSLKGTSGYNEQFF
-,TRBJ2-7,-,TRBV23-1,TGCGCCAGCAGTCAATCGGACAGCTCCTACGAGCAGTACTTC,CASSQSDSSYEQYF
-,TRBJ2-3,-,TRBV27,TGTGCCAGCAGTCTCCGACAGGTTGTCGATACGCAGTATTTT,CASSLRQVVDTQYF
-,TRBJ2-3,once,TRBV9,TGTGCCAGCAGCGTAGAAGTCCGGGATACGCAGTATTTT,CASSVEVRDTQYF
-,TRBJ2-1,-,TRBV7-9,TGTGCCAGCAGCTTCGGCGGGGACTACAATGAGCAGTTCTTC,CASSFGGDYNEQFF
-,TRBJ2-3,-,TRBV5-6,TGTGCCAGCAGCTACTCGACAGATACGCAGTATTTT,CASSYSTDTQYF
-,TRBJ2-1,-,TRBV13,TGTGCCAGCAGCTTCTGGGCAAGATACAATGAGCAGTTCTTC,CASSFWARYNEQFF
-,TRBJ2-2,-,TRBV10-1,TGCGCCAGCAGTGGTCCTGGGCTCTCGGACACCGGGGAGCTGTTTTTT,CASSGPGLSDTGELFF